What follows is one T cell receptor (beta chain) and its context. What this receptor recognizes is not known. No much larger clonotype is one base removed from it; base qualities were not supplied. The CDR3, cysteine through phenylalanine, is 18 amino acids long. This entry keeps only the CDR3 DNA: 54 bases, framed from base 1. Sequences SGHKS (CDR1) and YYEKEE (CDR2) are obtained from the germline V gene (reference sequence). V is cut back by 4 bases and J by 0 bases, with 15 bases in the junction unmatched. TCR beta libraries were generated from genomic DNA with the immunoSEQ kit, following the manufacturer's recommendations. To prepare libraries, a first multiplex PCR with proprietary primers was run, followed by a second PCR that added unique barcodes, and a bead cleanup was done after each round. A kit-provided positive control reaction and a negative control reaction were included in every sample batch. The final libraries were assessed on an Agilent 4200 TapeStation D1000 ScreenTape, pooled by volume, and quantified by qPCR. Sequencing was performed on an Illumina NextSeq500 using a MidOutput 150-cycle cartridge, with 156 Read1 cycles, 15 Index1 cycles, and the kit custom primers. The pooled library was loaded at 0.9 to 1 pM with a roughly 20% PhiX control spike-in. In the paper's pipeline: The vendor-processed data were analyzed in R, and a clonotype was defined as all T cells that share the same CDR3 nucleotide sequence. In the clone abundance analyses, frequencies in each sample were normalized to that sample's 10,000 most abundant clones. Public T cell clones, averaging fewer than five per sample, were removed before analysis. ImmunoMap was used for dominant motif analysis with the PAM10 matrix, a gap penalty of 30, and a homology threshold of 0.3, and any motif reaching a cumulative frequency of at least 0.01 was considered dominant. Tumor-enriched clonotypes and baseline blood-enriched clonotypes were defined as those with an abundance difference of at least 32-fold between compartments. Similarity between tumor and blood repertoires was quantified using the Baroni-Urbani and Buser coefficient, and groups were compared with two-tailed Wilcoxon tests in R. The clones in this table, taken by TCRdb from immuneACCESS, are in-frame only. Not every clone is retained; where verified, under half of the shortfall comes from an unresolved V gene, and the cause of the rest is unknown. V and J calls and clone size follow that table, whereas D and trimming were derived from the DNA. This sample holds around 19,000 clones; about 50% were observed only once. The ten most abundant clones make up 12% of the sample.

Per the publication, the time point label means: tumor resected at nephrectomy. What the treatment or condition label conveys for this sample: 15 Gy SBRT to primary tumor, nephrectomy 4 weeks later. The samples were obtained from a clinical trial, where primary renal cell carcinomas were treated with 15 Gy stereotactic body radiation therapy and then removed by nephrectomy 4 weeks afterward. Every patient's renal cell carcinoma showed clear cell pathology. The tumors were dissociated mechanically, digested with collagenase/hyaluronidase at 37 degrees C, processed in gentleMACS C tubes, and kept in liquid nitrogen. Genomic DNA for TCR sequencing was prepared using the QIAamp DNA Blood Mini Kit (Qiagen). The analyses included just those samples that passed every quality control check. This sample was included in a study of radiation and T cells in renal cell carcinoma (dated by TCRdb to between 2020 and 2021). As for the study more broadly: A total of fewer than 55 samples underwent TCR beta sequencing, made up of some 26 tumors and about 27 peripheral blood samples. In the approximately 53 samples combined, 4,016,671 unique CDR3 nucleotide sequences were found, encoding some 2,500,000 unique CDR3 amino acid sequences. General study outcomes and caveats: In blood, the top tumor clonotypes increased between baseline and 2 weeks post-radiation and then shrank by 4 weeks, which suggests that tumor-resident clones expanded only transiently. With a single-armed trial design, the study had no way to address how radiation dose or scheduling affects the TCR repertoire. Because pretreatment tumor biopsies were not available, the study could not determine whether clonotypes were already present within the tumor at baseline. A greater number of dominant CDR3 motifs was detected in irradiated tumors than in control tumors, and a larger share of the repertoire was occupied by these motifs in irradiated tumors than in control tumors. Higher TCR clonality was observed in irradiated tumors than in controls, with an average of about 50% of the repertoire accounted for by the top 100 clonotypes, compared with around 40% in nephrectomy-only tumors. Intratumoral heterogeneity went uncaptured because the only tumor material available was small regions of around 1 g.

Recombination linked TRBV5-5 to TRBJ2-7; a stretch of 8 junction bases matches TRBD2. This receptor was obtained from a man over 45 with renal cell carcinoma. The starting material was tumor tissue, obtained from a patient whose treatment included radiotherapy and nephrectomy. Read as DNA, the sequence is TGTGCCAGCAGCCAAGCTACCGGCGGGGGGCCAAGCTCCTACGAGCAGTACTTC. The resulting protein is CASSQATGGGPSSYEQYF.